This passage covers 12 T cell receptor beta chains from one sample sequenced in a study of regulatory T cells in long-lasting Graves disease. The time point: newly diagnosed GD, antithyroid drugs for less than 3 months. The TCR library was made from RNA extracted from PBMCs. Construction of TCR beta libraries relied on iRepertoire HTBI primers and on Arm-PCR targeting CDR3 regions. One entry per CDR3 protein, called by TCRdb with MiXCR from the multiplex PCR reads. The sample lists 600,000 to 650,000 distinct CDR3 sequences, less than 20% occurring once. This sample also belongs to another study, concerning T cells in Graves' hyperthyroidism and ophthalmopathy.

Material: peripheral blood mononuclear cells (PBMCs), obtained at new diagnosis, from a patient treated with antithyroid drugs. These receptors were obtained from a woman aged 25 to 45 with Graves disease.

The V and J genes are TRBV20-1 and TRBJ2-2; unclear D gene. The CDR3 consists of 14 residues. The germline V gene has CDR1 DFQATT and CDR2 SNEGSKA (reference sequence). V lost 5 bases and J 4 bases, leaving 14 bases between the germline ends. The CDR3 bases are TGCAGTGCTCTTCAGGCCTTACCCACCGGGGAGCTGTTTTTT. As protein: CSALQALPTGELFF.

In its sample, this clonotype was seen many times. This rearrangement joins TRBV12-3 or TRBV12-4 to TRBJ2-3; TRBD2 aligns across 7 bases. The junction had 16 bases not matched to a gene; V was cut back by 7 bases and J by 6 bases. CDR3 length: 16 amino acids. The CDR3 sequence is CASNNPLAVGSDTQYF. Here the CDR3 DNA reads TGTGCCAGCAACAACCCCCTAGCGGTTGGTTCGGATACGCAGTATTTT.

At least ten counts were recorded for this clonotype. In nucleotides, the CDR3 is TGTGCCAGCAGGGCCCGGCCCCTCTACGAGCAGTACTTC. It translates to CASRARPLYEQYF. The V and J genes are TRBV2 and TRBJ2-7; D gene unclear. V shed 6 bases and J shed 3 bases, with 12 bases lying between them. The CDR3 sequence is 13 residues long. Germline CDR1 and CDR2: SNHLY and FYNNEI.

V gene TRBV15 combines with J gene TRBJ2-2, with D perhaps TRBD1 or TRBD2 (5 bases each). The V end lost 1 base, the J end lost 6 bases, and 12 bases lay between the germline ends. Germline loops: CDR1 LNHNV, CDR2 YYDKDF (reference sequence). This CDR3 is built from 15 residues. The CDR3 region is CATSRVLEGSGELFF. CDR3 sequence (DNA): TGTGCCACCAGCAGAGTACTCGAGGGGTCCGGGGAGCTGTTTTTT.

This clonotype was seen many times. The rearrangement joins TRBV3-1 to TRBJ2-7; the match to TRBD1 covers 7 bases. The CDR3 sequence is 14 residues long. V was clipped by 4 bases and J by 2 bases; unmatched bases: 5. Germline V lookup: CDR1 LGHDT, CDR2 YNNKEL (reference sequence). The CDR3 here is CASSRLGTAYEQYF. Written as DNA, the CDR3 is TGTGCCAGCAGCCGCCTTGGGACAGCCTACGAGCAGTACTTC.

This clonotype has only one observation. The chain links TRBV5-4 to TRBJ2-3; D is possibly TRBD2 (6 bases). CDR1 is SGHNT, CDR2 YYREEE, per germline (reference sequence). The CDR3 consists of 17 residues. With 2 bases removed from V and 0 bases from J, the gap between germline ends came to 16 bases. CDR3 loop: CASSFRSGRLSTDTQYF. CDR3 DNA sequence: TGTGCCAGCAGCTTTCGTAGCGGACGTCTTAGCACAGATACGCAGTATTTT. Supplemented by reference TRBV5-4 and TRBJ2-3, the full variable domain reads ETGVTQSPTHLIKTRGQQVTLRCSSQSGHNTVSWYQQALGQGPQFIFQYYREEENGRGNFPPRFSGLQFPNYSSELNVNALELDDSALYLCASSFRSGRLSTDTQYFGPGTRLTVL.

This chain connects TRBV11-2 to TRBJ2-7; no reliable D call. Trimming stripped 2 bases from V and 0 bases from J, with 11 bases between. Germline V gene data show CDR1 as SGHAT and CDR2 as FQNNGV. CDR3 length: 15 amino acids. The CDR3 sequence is CASSLWDGSSYEQYF. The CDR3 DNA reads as TGTGCCAGCAGCTTATGGGATGGGTCCTCCTACGAGCAGTACTTC. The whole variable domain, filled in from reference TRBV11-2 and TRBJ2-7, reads EAGVAQSPRYKIIEKRQSVAFWCNPISGHATLYWYQQILGQGPKLLIQFQNNGVVDDSQLPKDRFSAERLKGVDSTLKIQPAKLEDSAVYLCASSLWDGSSYEQYFGPGTRLTVT.

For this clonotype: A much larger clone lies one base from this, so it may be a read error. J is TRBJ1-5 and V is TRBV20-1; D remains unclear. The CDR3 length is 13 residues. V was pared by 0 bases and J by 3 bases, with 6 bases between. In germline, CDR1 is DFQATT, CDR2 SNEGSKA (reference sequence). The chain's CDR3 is CSARDMNNQPQHF. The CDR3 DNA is TGCAGTGCTAGAGACATGAACAATCAGCCCCAGCATTTT.

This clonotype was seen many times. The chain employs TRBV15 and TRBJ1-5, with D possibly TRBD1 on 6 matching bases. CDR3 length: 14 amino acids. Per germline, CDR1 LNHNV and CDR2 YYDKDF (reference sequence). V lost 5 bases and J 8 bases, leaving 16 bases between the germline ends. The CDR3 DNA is TGTGCCACCAGCTCCCTGGGGGGCGCGGAGCCCCAGCATTTT. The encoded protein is CATSSLGGAEPQHF.

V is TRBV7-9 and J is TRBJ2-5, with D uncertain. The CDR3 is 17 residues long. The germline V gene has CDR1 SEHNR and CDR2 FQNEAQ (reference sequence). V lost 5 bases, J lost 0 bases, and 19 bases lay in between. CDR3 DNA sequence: TGTGCCAGCAGCACACGCTGGGGATCAAAAAACCAAGAGACCCAGTACTTC. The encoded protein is CASSTRWGSKNQETQYF.

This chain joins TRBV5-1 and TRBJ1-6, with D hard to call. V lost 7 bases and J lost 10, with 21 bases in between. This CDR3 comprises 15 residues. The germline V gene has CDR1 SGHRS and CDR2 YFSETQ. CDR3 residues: CASGSSPETGSPLHF. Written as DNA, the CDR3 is TGCGCCAGCGGATCCTCCCCCGAGACGGGATCACCCCTCCACTTT.

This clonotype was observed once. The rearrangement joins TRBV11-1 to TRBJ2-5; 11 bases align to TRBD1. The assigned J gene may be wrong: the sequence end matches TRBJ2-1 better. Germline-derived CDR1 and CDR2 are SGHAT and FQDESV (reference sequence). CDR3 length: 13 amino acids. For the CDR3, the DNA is TGTGCCAGCAGCCTCGGGACAGGGGGTGAGCAGTTCTTC. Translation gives CASSLGTGGEQFF.